The 8 T cell receptor beta chains below all came from one sample that was sequenced in a study of T cells after posttransplantation cyclophosphamide. A marrow graft followed busulfan-fludarabine conditioning, with cyclophosphamide on days +3 and +4. Sequencing was performed with immunoSEQ multiplex PCR; in TCRdb, only in-frame clones are kept and a portion is missing. The sample shows thousands of clones, approximately 74% of them seen only once. Sequenced material: PBMCs, taken 33 to 35 days after a stem cell transplant with posttransplant cyclophosphamide. These receptors came from a male patient in his forties or fifties who received an allogeneic stem cell transplant from a related donor and was CMV-positive. Some T cells could come from the graft donor.

This clone is large (0.1 to 1%). V usage is TRBV7-6 and J usage is TRBJ1-1; D not certain. CDR1 and CDR2 from the germline V gene are SGHVS and FNYEAQ. V gave up 0 bases and J gave up 1 base, with 9 bases separating them. This CDR3 has 15 amino acids. As DNA, the CDR3 is TGTGCCAGCAGCTTAGCCCTAACGGGGAACACTGAAGCTTTCTTT. This codes for CASSLALTGNTEAFF. The full variable domain, its missing parts supplied by reference TRBV7-6 and TRBJ1-1, is GAGVSQSPRYKVTKRGQDVALRCDPISGHVSLYWYRQALGQGPEFLTYFNYEAQQDKSGLPNDRFSAERPEGSISTLTIQRTEQRDSAMYRCASSLALTGNTEAFFGQGTRLTVV.

The chain joins TRBV6-5 to TRBJ2-5; 10 bases map to TRBD1. The V gene end was trimmed by 1 base and the J gene end by 5 bases; junction bases not matched to a gene: 4. The CDR3 sequence is 15 residues long. Per germline, CDR1 MNHEY and CDR2 SVGAGI. CDR3: CASSYFGQGGETQYF. CDR3 DNA sequence: TGTGCCAGCAGTTACTTCGGACAGGGGGGGGAGACCCAGTACTTC.

The CDR3 nucleotides are TGTGCCAGCAGACAAACTAGCGGAATAGACTACGAGCAGTACTTC. Protein: CASRQTSGIDYEQYF. V usage is TRBV2 and J usage is TRBJ2-7, with 8 bases identical to TRBD2. This CDR3 is 15 amino acids long. The germline gives CDR1 SNHLY, CDR2 FYNNEI. The ends lost 6 bases at V and 3 bases at J; junction bases unmatched: 10.

The chain employs TRBV4-3 and TRBJ1-1, with TRBD1 as a possible D gene (5 bases). Looked up from germline, CDR1 is LGHNA and CDR2 is YSLEER. V was shortened by 0 bases and J by 2 bases, with 16 bases between the two germline ends. The CDR3 contains 17 residues. The CDR3 spells CASSQERVGGINTEAFF. CDR3 DNA sequence: TGCGCCAGCAGCCAAGAAAGGGTGGGGGGTATTAACACTGAAGCTTTCTTT.

This chain connects TRBV7-9 to TRBJ1-5; TRBD1 aligns across 7 bases. Germline CDR1 is SEHNR and CDR2 is FQNEAQ (reference sequence). The CDR3 is 15 residues long. The J segment lost 1 base and the V segment lost 3 bases, leaving 3 bases of the junction unmatched. Written as DNA, the CDR3 is TGTGCCAGCAGCTTGGCACAGGGGAGCAATCAGCCCCAGCATTTT. This codes for CASSLAQGSNQPQHF. Full variable domain (outside the CDR3, taken from reference TRBV7-9 and TRBJ1-5): DTGVSQNPRHKITKRGQNVTFRCDPISEHNRLYWYRQTLGQGPEFLTYFQNEAQLEKSRLLSDRFSAERPKGSFSTLEIQRTEQGDSAMYLCASSLAQGSNQPQHFGDGTRLSIL.

This clone was detected a few times. The chain recombines TRBV6-5 with TRBJ1-2, with 7 bases aligning to TRBD1. This CDR3 contains 13 residues. Germline assignment: CDR1 MNHEY and CDR2 SVGAGI. The ends lost 2 bases at V and 4 bases at J; junction bases unmatched: 1. The CDR3 DNA reads TGTGCCAGCAGTTACGAGGGGGCCTATGGCTACACCTTC. Translated: CASSYEGAYGYTF.

The chain employs TRBV11-2 and TRBJ2-7, with D possibly being TRBD2 (5 bases). The germline V gene has CDR1 SGHAT and CDR2 FQNNGV. The CDR3 consists of 14 residues. V shed 3 bases and J shed 2 bases, with 11 bases lying between them. For the CDR3, the DNA is TGTGCCAGCAGCTTCTCCCGGGATCCCTACGAGCAGTACTTC. It is translated as CASSFSRDPYEQYF.

The rearrangement uses TRBV5-1 and TRBJ1-1; the D gene is possibly TRBD1 (5 bases). CDR1 and CDR2 from the germline V gene are SGHRS and YFSETQ. Trimming removed 4 bases at V and 8 bases at J, with 24 bases between. The CDR3 has 16 residues. CDR3 sequence reads: CASSPQPWGSTLEAFF. Written as DNA, the CDR3 is TGCGCCAGCAGCCCTCAACCCTGGGGCAGTACACTCGAAGCTTTCTTT.